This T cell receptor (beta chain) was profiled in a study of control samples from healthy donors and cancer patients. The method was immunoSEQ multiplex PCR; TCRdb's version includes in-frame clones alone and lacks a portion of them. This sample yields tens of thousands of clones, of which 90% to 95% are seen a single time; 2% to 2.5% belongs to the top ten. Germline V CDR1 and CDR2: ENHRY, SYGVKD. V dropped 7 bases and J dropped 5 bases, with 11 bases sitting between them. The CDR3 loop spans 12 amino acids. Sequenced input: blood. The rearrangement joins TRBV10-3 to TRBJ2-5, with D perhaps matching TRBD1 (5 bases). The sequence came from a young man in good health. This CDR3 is CAIKGRDETQYF. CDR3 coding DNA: TGTGCCATCAAGGGCAGGGATGAGACCCAGTACTTC.